Here is one TCR beta chain with its context. This specimen belongs to a study of blood T cell repertoires in COVID-19. At the level of the study: Some COVID-19 samples were acute and others convalescent; all came from the United States, Italy and Spain. In each case, the material was cDNA or gDNA derived from T cells, B-cell-depleted T cells, or PBMCs.

The CDR3 covers 16 residues. V lost 0 bases, J lost 6 bases, and 7 bases stayed unmatched. The germline CDR1 and CDR2 sequences are MNHEY and SVGAGI. Original handling: The authors estimated nucleated cell counts from reference gene primer amplification. Sequencing used immunoSEQ multiplex PCR; TCRdb keeps in-frame clones, though not all of them. The V and J calls and the clone size are those of that table, but D and trimming were determined from the DNA. The sample consists of fewer than 200,000 clones, roughly 79% of them appearing once. The sample taken for sequencing was peripheral blood. This TCR was recovered from a woman of 80 years or more with acute or convalescent COVID-19. The chain recombines TRBV6-5 with TRBJ2-1, with 8 positions matching TRBD2. The DNA for the CDR3 is TGTGCCAGCAGTTACTCGATCCCACTAGCGGTCAATGAGCAGTTCTTC. It translates to CASSYSIPLAVNEQFF.